These 25 T cell receptor beta chains originate from one sample sequenced in a study of blood T cell repertoires in COVID-19. Libraries were prepared by immunoSEQ multiplex PCR; TCRdb keeps only in-frame clonotypes and omits some of them. This table has 83,000 or so clones, around 87% appearing once. Sequenced input: peripheral blood. The receptors stem from a man aged 80 or over with active or convalescent COVID-19.

The chain links TRBV5-1 to TRBJ1-2, with 8 nucleotides matching TRBD1. Trimming took 4 bases from V and 6 from J; bases not matched to a gene: 8. This CDR3 is built from 14 residues. CDR1 is SGHRS, CDR2 YFSETQ, per germline. CDR3 sequence (DNA): TGCGCCAGCAGCCCGAGGCAGGGGGCAGATGGCTACACCTTC. Translation: CASSPRQGADGYTF.

The rearrangement links TRBV18 to TRBJ1-2; 12 bases match TRBD1. Germline V CDR1 and CDR2: KGHSH, LQKENI. The V and J ends lost 3 bases and 7 bases, in that order; junction bases with no gene match: 0. This CDR3 region has 13 residues. CDR3 protein: CASSPGQGAGYTF. CDR3 nucleotide sequence: TGTGCCAGCTCACCGGGACAGGGGGCTGGCTACACCTTC.

CDR3 protein: CASSPGTPNYGYTF. The CDR3 DNA reads TGTGCCAGCAGCCCCGGGACACCCAACTATGGCTACACCTTC. The J gene is TRBJ1-2, the V gene TRBV6-4, with D possibly matching TRBD1 (6 bases). V was trimmed by 6 bases and J by 2 bases, leaving 13 bases between them. Per germline, CDR1 MRHNA and CDR2 SNTAGT. The CDR3 sequence is 14 residues long.

The V gene is TRBV5-1, the J gene TRBJ2-5, with 7 bases identical to TRBD1. The CDR3 covers 16 residues. The germline V gene encodes CDR1 SGHRS and CDR2 YFSETQ. Trimming removed 4 bases from V and 1 base from J; junction bases left unmatched: 10. The CDR3 nucleotides read TGCGCCAGCAGCGGACAGGCCCTAACCCGCCAAGAGACCCAGTACTTC. It codes for CASSGQALTRQETQYF.

The rearrangement links TRBV19 to TRBJ1-1, with D unresolved. V was shortened by 7 bases and J by 8 bases, with 20 bases between the two germline ends. The CDR3 has 14 residues. Germline CDR1 LNHDA, CDR2 SQIVND (reference sequence). The CDR3 region is CASTIGVRVQEAFF. CDR3 nucleotide sequence: TGTGCCAGTACCATTGGGGTGAGGGTGCAAGAAGCTTTCTTT.

The chain recombines TRBV19 with TRBJ2-5; 11 nucleotides line up with TRBD2. The V and J ends lost 3 bases and 5 bases, in that order; junction bases with no gene match: 14. Germline CDR1 and CDR2: LNHDA and SQIVND (reference sequence). The CDR3 extends over 18 amino acids. CDR3 amino acids: CASSMAGQTSGVGETQYF. CDR3 in DNA: TGTGCCAGTAGTATGGCCGGCCAGACTAGCGGGGTAGGGGAGACCCAGTACTTC.

The CDR3: CASSPSGPPGDTQYF. In nucleotides, the CDR3 is TGTGCCAGTAGTCCTTCGGGTCCTCCAGGGGATACGCAGTATTTT. The rearrangement links TRBV19 to TRBJ2-3; a weak D match, TRBD1 (5 bases). V shed 5 bases and J shed 6 bases, with 18 bases lying between them. This CDR3 has 15 residues. The V gene's germline CDR1 is LNHDA and CDR2 SQIVND (reference sequence).

The V gene is TRBV7-2, the J gene TRBJ1-5; D perhaps matches TRBD1 (6 bases). Germline V gene lookup returns CDR1 SGHTA and CDR2 FQGNSA. The CDR3 covers 15 residues. Trimming stripped 5 bases from V and 3 bases from J, with 14 bases between. The CDR3: CASSPQRGSNQPQHF. The CDR3 DNA reads as TGTGCCAGCAGCCCCCAAAGGGGGTCCAATCAGCCCCAGCATTTT.

The rearrangement links TRBV5-1 to TRBJ1-2; TRBD1 matches 8 bases. Trimming removed 4 bases from V and 5 bases from J; junction bases left unmatched: 10. The CDR3 sequence is 15 residues long. The germline V gene encodes CDR1 SGHRS and CDR2 YFSETQ. The CDR3 DNA reads as TGCGCCAGCAGCCCGACAGGACAGGGATCTTATGGCTACACCTTC. Translated: CASSPTGQGSYGYTF.

The gene calls are TRBV6-6 and TRBJ1-4, with D possibly being TRBD1 (5 bases). The CDR3 extends over 14 amino acids. The V end lost 7 bases, the J end lost 5 bases, and 14 bases lay between the germline ends. Looked up from germline, CDR1 is MNHNY and CDR2 is SVGAGI (reference sequence). The CDR3 reads CASKKQQENEKLFF. CDR3 coding DNA: TGTGCCAGCAAAAAACAACAGGAAAATGAAAAACTGTTTTTT.

The chain has TRBV12-3 or TRBV12-4 and TRBJ1-2; 7 nucleotides align to TRBD1. Unmatched junction bases numbered 8, after V lost 6 bases and J lost 7 bases. This CDR3 has 13 amino acids. The CDR3 spells CASRRQGSGGYTF. DNA of the CDR3: TGTGCCAGCAGACGACAGGGATCGGGTGGCTACACCTTC.

This chain joins TRBV18 and TRBJ1-1, with a tentative D call TRBD1 (6 bases). The CDR3 is made up of 16 amino acids. V was trimmed by 6 bases and J by 0 bases, leaving 17 bases between them. The germline V gene has CDR1 KGHSH and CDR2 LQKENI. The CDR3 here is CASSSQEGGMNTEAFF. For the CDR3, the DNA is TGTGCCAGCTCTTCACAGGAGGGGGGGATGAACACTGAAGCTTTCTTT.

The chain joins TRBV21-1 to TRBJ2-7; TRBD2, the table's D call, was not compared with the DNA. TRBV21-1 is noted as a pseudogene. CDR3 length: 14 amino acids. CDR3 sequence reads: CAKPQRSRYYEQYV. Here the CDR3 DNA reads TGTGCAAAACCTCAACGGAGCCGATACTACGAGCAGTACGTC.

The chain carries TRBV3-1 (or the pseudogene TRBV3-2) and TRBJ2-4; tentative D call: TRBD1 (5 bases). Trimming pared 8 bases from V and 1 base from J, leaving 9 bases between. This CDR3 comprises 13 residues. Germline V gene sequence: CDR1 LGHDT, CDR2 YNNKEL (reference sequence). DNA for the CDR3: TGTGCCAGCCCAGGGCTGGCCAAAAACATTCAGTACTTC. Its translation: CASPGLAKNIQYF.

This clone has a single count. CDR3 nucleotides: TGTGCCAGCTCACTCCGGACTGTCGGCCCTTACGAGCAGTACGTC. Translation gives CASSLRTVGPYEQYV. The chain employs TRBV18 and TRBJ2-7, with a tentative D call TRBD2 (5 bases). CDR3 size: 15 residues. Germline lookup yields CDR1 KGHSH and CDR2 LQKENI. Trimming cost V 4 bases and J 4 bases, with 17 bases left between them.

The chain couples TRBV7-9 to TRBJ1-2, with D perhaps TRBD1 (6 bases). Per germline, CDR1 SEHNR and CDR2 FQNEAQ (reference sequence). The V end was cut by 3 bases, the J end by 7 bases, with 12 bases between. The CDR3 is made up of 13 amino acids. As DNA, the CDR3 is TGTGCCAGCAGCTTGACAGGTCCGGGTGGCTACACCTTC. It encodes CASSLTGPGGYTF.

V is TRBV28 and J is TRBJ1-1; no firm D call. CDR3 length: 15 residues. Trimming took 1 base from V and 10 from J, leaving 19 bases between them. Germline assignment: CDR1 MDHEN and CDR2 SYDVKM. CDR3 sequence (DNA): TGTGCCAGCAGTTTATATTCGGGGTGGGTGTCGGGAGCTTTCTTT. Translating it yields CASSLYSGWVSGAFF. Full variable domain (missing parts from reference TRBV28 and TRBJ1-1): DVKVTQSSRYLVKRTGEKVFLECVQDMDHENMFWYRQDPGLGLRLIYFSYDVKMKEKGDIPEGYSVSREKKERFSLILESASTNQTSMYLCASSLYSGWVSGAFFGQGTRLTVV.

J is TRBJ1-1 and V is TRBV6-6; tentative D call: TRBD1 (6 bases). CDR3 length: 14 residues. V lost 6 bases and J 3 bases, leaving 14 bases between the germline ends. Germline V gene data show CDR1 as MNHNY and CDR2 as SVGAGI (reference sequence). The CDR3 here is CASRMDSGDTEAFF. The DNA of the CDR3 is TGTGCCAGCAGGATGGACAGCGGTGACACTGAAGCTTTCTTT.

The chain carries TRBV11-2 and TRBJ2-1; TRBD2 is a possible D gene (5 bases). The germline V gene encodes CDR1 SGHAT and CDR2 FQNNGV. The CDR3 consists of 11 residues. The ends were cut back, 7 bases at V and 12 bases at J, with 13 bases in the middle. This chain's CDR3 is CASTSTRGQFF. The DNA of the CDR3 is TGTGCCAGCACCTCCACTAGAGGGCAGTTCTTC.

The gene calls are TRBV19 and TRBJ1-4, with 7 bases fitting TRBD1. Germline CDR1 reads LNHDA; CDR2 reads SQIVND (reference sequence). V lost 3 bases to trimming and J lost 7 bases; unmatched junction nucleotides: 5. This CDR3 has 14 residues. The chain's CDR3 is CASSMQGDREKLFF. The CDR3 DNA reads TGTGCCAGTAGTATGCAGGGGGATCGTGAAAAACTGTTTTTT.

The V gene is TRBV27, the J gene TRBJ2-5; the match to TRBD2 covers 9 bases. With 10 bases clipped from V and 5 bases from J, the junction kept 8 bases outside the gene matches. The germline V gene has CDR1 MNHEY and CDR2 SMNVEV (reference sequence). CDR3 size: 13 residues. DNA of the CDR3: TGTGCCACCCGAGCGGGGGGAGGCGAGACCCAGTACTTC. It translates to CATRAGGGETQYF.

The rearrangement joins TRBV5-1 to TRBJ2-3; 11 positions match TRBD2. In germline, CDR1 is SGHRS, CDR2 YFSETQ. V lost 4 bases, J lost 6 bases, and 13 bases stayed unmatched. The CDR3 length is 17 residues. The CDR3 spells CASSPRVIAGGLDTQYF. The CDR3 DNA reads as TGCGCCAGCAGCCCACGGGTGATAGCGGGGGGGTTGGATACGCAGTATTTT. The whole variable domain, filled in from reference TRBV5-1 and TRBJ2-3, reads KAGVTQTPRYLIKTRGQQVTLSCSPISGHRSVSWYQQTPGQGLQFLFEYFSETQRNKGNFPGRFSGRQFSNSRSEMNVSTLELGDSALYLCASSPRVIAGGLDTQYFGPGTRLTVL.

The chain has TRBV18 and TRBJ1-6; 9 nucleotides line up with TRBD1. Germline V gene lookup returns CDR1 KGHSH and CDR2 LQKENI. The length of the CDR3 is 15 residues. Trimming cost V 1 base and J 10 bases; bases outside gene matches: 5. CDR3 protein: CASSPQTGGESPLHF. CDR3 coding DNA: TGTGCCAGCTCACCACAGACAGGGGGAGAGTCACCCCTCCACTTT.

The chain uses TRBV2 and TRBJ1-4, with 8 bases matching TRBD1. V was pared by 8 bases and J by 3 bases, with 5 bases of the junction left unmatched. From germline, CDR1 is SNHLY and CDR2 FYNNEI. This CDR3 spans 14 amino acids. The CDR3 protein is CASDRGDANEKLFF. The CDR3 DNA follows: TGTGCCAGCGACAGGGGAGACGCTAATGAAAAACTGTTTTTT.

In DNA form, the CDR3 reads TGTGCCAGCAGCTCGCTAGTTGGCGGGGAGCTGTTTTTT. Amino acid sequence: CASSSLVGGELFF. The chain uses TRBV7-3 and TRBJ2-2; D gene uncertain. Looked up from germline, CDR1 is SGHTA and CDR2 is FQGTGA. The CDR3 runs 13 residues. V was shortened by 4 bases and J by 7 bases, with 10 bases between the two germline ends.